The 8 T cell receptor beta chains below were found in one sample sequenced in a study of blood T cell repertoires in COVID-19. Some clones are missing from TCRdb's copy, which holds only in-frame ones; the method was immunoSEQ multiplex PCR. The table records approximately 170,000 clones, 82% of them present only once. Material for sequencing was peripheral blood. Source of these receptors: a woman older than 75 with active or convalescent COVID-19.

V gene TRBV15 combines with J gene TRBJ1-1; 10 bases are a match to TRBD1. The germline gives CDR1 LNHNV, CDR2 YYDKDF (reference sequence). The CDR3 loop spans 13 amino acids. Trimming at V came to 6 bases and at J to 7 bases, leaving 5 bases not matched to a gene. CDR3 DNA: TGTGCCACCAGGGGACAGGGGATGATTGAAGCTTTCTTT. The encoded protein is CATRGQGMIEAFF. The full variable domain, its missing parts supplied by reference TRBV15 and TRBJ1-1, is DAMVIQNPRYQVTQFGKPVTLSCSQTLNHNVMYWYQQKSSQAPKLLFHYYDKDFNNEADTPDNFQSRRPNTSFCFLDIRSPGLGDTAMYLCATRGQGMIEAFFGQGTRLTVV.

The gene calls are TRBV28 and TRBJ1-2; D perhaps matches TRBD1 (5 bases). Trimming pared 0 bases from V and 5 bases from J, leaving 10 bases between. The germline gives CDR1 MDHEN, CDR2 SYDVKM. This CDR3 comprises 14 residues. This CDR3 reads CASSLWGGGYGYTF. The CDR3 DNA is TGTGCCAGCAGTTTATGGGGGGGTGGGTATGGCTACACCTTC.

In regard to this clone: The sample has other DNA sequences that encode this CDR3 too. The chain links TRBV5-1 to TRBJ2-1; the match to TRBD2 covers 8 bases. CDR3 length: 14 residues. Germline V gene data show CDR1 as SGHRS and CDR2 as YFSETQ. V lost 1 base, J lost 7 bases, and 4 bases stayed unmatched. The CDR3 protein is CASSLPGTRNEQFF. In DNA form, the CDR3 reads TGCGCCAGCAGCTTGCCCGGGACTAGGAATGAGCAGTTCTTC.

This clone has only one observation. In DNA, the CDR3 is TGTGCCAGCAGCTCCTCGCCTGGGGAGGGTGGGAATTATGGCTACACCTTC. This gives the protein CASSSSPGEGGNYGYTF. The V gene is TRBV7-9, the J gene TRBJ1-2; no clear D gene. Between the trimmed V and J ends, which lost 4 bases and 5 bases, there was a span of 23 bases. CDR1 SEHNR and CDR2 FQNEAQ come from the germline V gene (reference sequence). This CDR3 contains 17 residues.

The chain is built from TRBV3-1 (or the pseudogene TRBV3-2) and TRBJ1-5; 7 positions agree with TRBD1. The CDR3 length is 14 residues. Unmatched junction bases numbered 6, after V lost 3 bases and J lost 7 bases. The germline gives CDR1 LGHDT, CDR2 YNNKEL (reference sequence). CDR3 sequence (DNA): TGTGCCAGCAGCCAGACAGGGTTGGAACAGCCCCAGCATTTT. Translated, it gives CASSQTGLEQPQHF.

This sequence joins TRBV9 and TRBJ2-1, with 9 nucleotides matching TRBD1. The CDR3 sequence is 15 residues long. Germline CDR1 and CDR2: SGDLS and YYNGEE. V trimming: 3 bases; J trimming: 7 bases; junction bases outside the gene matches: 8. The CDR3 reads CASSAYTGGSNEQFF. The CDR3 DNA is TGTGCCAGCAGCGCCTATACAGGGGGCTCGAATGAGCAGTTCTTC.

The chain combines TRBV3-1 (or the pseudogene TRBV3-2) with TRBJ1-2, with 9 positions matching TRBD1. Trimming at V came to 4 bases and at J to 4 bases, leaving 1 base not matched to a gene. Germline V gene sequence: CDR1 LGHDT, CDR2 YNNKEL (reference sequence). The CDR3 loop spans 13 amino acids. DNA of the CDR3: TGTGCCAGCAGCCCGGGACAGGGCTATGGCTACACCTTC. Residues: CASSPGQGYGYTF.

The genes are TRBV6-1 and TRBJ1-2; 7 nucleotides agree with TRBD1. The V gene's germline CDR1 is MNHNS and CDR2 SASEGT. The J segment lost 4 bases and the V segment lost 0 bases, leaving 14 bases of the junction unmatched. This CDR3 comprises 18 residues. CDR3 nucleotide sequence: TGTGCCAGCAGTGAAGCCCCAGGACAGGTAGCCCCCCGCTATGGCTACACCTTC. Amino acids: CASSEAPGQVAPRYGYTF.